This T cell receptor beta chain was captured in a study of T-cell reconstitution after alpha-beta-depleted transplantation in children. Notes on the study in general: Recipient T cells and thymic progenitors that survived were the source of the high TCRbeta diversity seen at day 60 in some patients.

This clonotype was observed a single time. Its antigen is currently unknown. The ends were cut back, 5 bases at V and 4 bases at J, with 14 bases in the middle. This CDR3 contains 15 residues. Germline V gives CDR1 KGHSH, CDR2 LQKENI. Library preparation (for TCRbeta) was performed with unique molecular identifiers. Via MiXCR, TCRdb re-called the PCR reads, giving one row per CDR3 protein. The sample shows about 980,000 distinct CDR3 sequences, roughly 29% of them seen only once. J is TRBJ2-2 and V is TRBV18; TRBD1 is a possible D gene (6 bases). This specimen consisted of PBMCs, mostly from graft donor cells, obtained 360 days after TCRalphabeta/CD19-depleted stem cell transplant. This TCR came from a boy in the first two years of life who had a stem cell transplant for SCID, so the T cells may come from the graft donor. CDR3 nucleotides: TGTGCCAGCTCAAGGGGGACGGTTCTCACCGGGGAGCTGTTTTTT. Protein product: CASSRGTVLTGELFF.